Listed below are T cell receptor beta chains from one sample, sequenced in a study of molecular identifiers for immune sequencing clone quantification. MiXCR was run by TCRdb on the PCR reads, yielding one entry per CDR3 protein. This table holds approximately 550,000 distinct CDR3 sequences, about 20% found once. The sample taken for sequencing was naive CD8+ T cells from blood, with Jurkat cell RNA spiked in. These receptors originate from a human donor in good health. Some libraries in this study had Jurkat cell RNA spiked in. Both conserved end residues are part of each CDR3. The order of the fields is CDR3 DNA, CDR3 protein, J gene, D gene, CDR3 length, V gene, clone size. The D gene is left open where the match is weak. Expanded clones are given a class, and other clones once, few, many or no size at all.

CDR3nt: TGCGCCAGCAGCCAAGATCGGGGGTTCCCCTACAATGAGCGGTTCTTC
CDR3aa: CASSQDRGFPYNERFF
j_gene: TRBJ2-1
d_gene: NA
len: 16
v_gene: TRBV4-3
abundance: NA

CDR3nt: TGTGCCAGCAGTACGCGGACTAGCGGGGGCCGCACAGATACGCAGTATTTT
CDR3aa: CASSTRTSGGRTDTQYF
j_gene: TRBJ2-3
d_gene: TRBD2
len: 17
v_gene: TRBV27
abundance: NA

CDR3nt: TGTGCCAGCAGCCCCCGACTAGCGGGAGGGCGGGATGAGCAGTTCTTC
CDR3aa: CASSPRLAGGRDEQFF
j_gene: TRBJ2-1
d_gene: TRBD2
len: 16
v_gene: TRBV7-2
abundance: NA

CDR3nt: TGCAGCGTTCCGACAGCACCCTTTGGCTACACCTTC
CDR3aa: CSVPTAPFGYTF
j_gene: TRBJ1-2
d_gene: NA
len: 12
v_gene: TRBV29-1
abundance: many

CDR3nt: TGTGCCAGCAGACTAGCGGGCTACTACGAGCAGTACTTC
CDR3aa: CASRLAGYYEQYF
j_gene: TRBJ2-7
d_gene: TRBD2
len: 13
v_gene: TRBV6-5
abundance: few

CDR3nt: TGTGCCAGCAGCTTAGCTAGCGGGAGCTTCGAGACCCAGTACTTC
CDR3aa: CASSLASGSFETQYF
j_gene: TRBJ2-5
d_gene: TRBD2
len: 15
v_gene: TRBV7-9
abundance: many

CDR3nt: TGTGCCAGCAGCGAACGACTAGCGGGAATGAGCACAGATACGCAGTATTTT
CDR3aa: CASSERLAGMSTDTQYF
j_gene: TRBJ2-3
d_gene: TRBD2
len: 17
v_gene: TRBV9
abundance: NA

CDR3nt: TGCGCCAGCAGCCCTGAGGCCCCCGCGGTTTTT
CDR3aa: CASSPEAPAVF
j_gene: TRBJ1-4
d_gene: NA
len: 11
v_gene: TRBV4-3
abundance: NA

CDR3nt: TGTGCCAGCAGCTTAGAGGGAGCTAGCGGGACGTCCGATGAGCAGTTCTTC
CDR3aa: CASSLEGASGTSDEQFF
j_gene: TRBJ2-1
d_gene: TRBD2
len: 17
v_gene: TRBV7-2
abundance: many

CDR3nt: TGTGCCAGCAGCCCGAGCCTGAGTACGCAGTATTTT
CDR3aa: CASSPSLSTQYF
j_gene: TRBJ2-3
d_gene: NA
len: 12
v_gene: TRBV12-3/TRBV12-4
abundance: NA

CDR3nt: TGTGCCAGTAGTCCTAGCTTGTGGGGCAGGGAGCTGTTTTTT
CDR3aa: CASSPSLWGRELFF
j_gene: TRBJ2-2
d_gene: NA
len: 14
v_gene: TRBV19
abundance: NA

CDR3nt: TGTGCCACCCAAGCGGGACAGGGGTTCACAGATACGCAGTATTTT
CDR3aa: CATQAGQGFTDTQYF
j_gene: TRBJ2-3
d_gene: TRBD1
len: 15
v_gene: TRBV7-9
abundance: many

CDR3nt: TGTGCCAGCAGTTACACAGGGTGGACTGAAGCTTTCTTT
CDR3aa: CASSYTGWTEAFF
j_gene: TRBJ1-1
d_gene: NA
len: 13
v_gene: TRBV6-2/TRBV6-3
abundance: many

CDR3nt: TGCGCCAGCATCCCCACGCTTGGGAGCTCCTACAATGAGCAGTTCTTC
CDR3aa: CASIPTLGSSYNEQFF
j_gene: TRBJ2-1
d_gene: NA
len: 16
v_gene: TRBV5-1
abundance: few

CDR3nt: TGTGCCAGCAGCTTTGGGGGCGAAAGCTCCTACAATGAGCAGTTCTTC
CDR3aa: CASSFGGESSYNEQFF
j_gene: TRBJ2-1
d_gene: NA
len: 16
v_gene: TRBV11-3
abundance: NA

CDR3nt: TGCGCCAGCAGCCCCGTATGGGAGTTAACAGATACGCAGTATTTT
CDR3aa: CASSPVWELTDTQYF
j_gene: TRBJ2-3
d_gene: NA
len: 15
v_gene: TRBV4-3
abundance: NA

CDR3nt: TGTGCCAGCAGTTTAGGTGGCCAGGGGGGAGGGCCGGACGGGGAGCTGTTTTTT
CDR3aa: CASSLGGQGGGPDGELFF
j_gene: TRBJ2-2
d_gene: NA
len: 18
v_gene: TRBV12-3/TRBV12-4
abundance: NA

CDR3nt: TGTGCCAGCAGTTTGTTGGGGGTAGCCGGCACAGATACGCAGTATTTT
CDR3aa: CASSLLGVAGTDTQYF
j_gene: TRBJ2-3
d_gene: NA
len: 16
v_gene: TRBV12-3/TRBV12-4
abundance: NA

CDR3nt: TGTGCCAGCAGCCACCGGGACTTCAGATACGGCACCAACACCGGGGAGCTGTTTTTT
CDR3aa: CASSHRDFRYGTNTGELFF
j_gene: TRBJ2-2
d_gene: NA
len: 19
v_gene: TRBV11-3
abundance: few

CDR3nt: TGTGCCAGCAGCATATCCGGGACTAGCGGGGGTAACTACGAGCAGTACTTC
CDR3aa: CASSISGTSGGNYEQYF
j_gene: TRBJ2-7
d_gene: TRBD2
len: 17
v_gene: TRBV5-5
abundance: few

CDR3nt: TGTGCCAGCAGCGAGACAGGGGGCTCTTCCGAGCAGTACTTC
CDR3aa: CASSETGGSSEQYF
j_gene: TRBJ2-7
d_gene: TRBD1
len: 14
v_gene: TRBV7-9
abundance: few

CDR3nt: TGTGCCACCAGCAGAGTTCGGGGGCAAGAGACCCAGTACTTC
CDR3aa: CATSRVRGQETQYF
j_gene: TRBJ2-5
d_gene: NA
len: 14
v_gene: TRBV15
abundance: NA

CDR3nt: TGTGCCAGCAGTCAGCGGGAGAATCGCTACGAGCAGTACTTC
CDR3aa: CASSQRENRYEQYF
j_gene: TRBJ2-7
d_gene: TRBD2
len: 14
v_gene: TRBV28
abundance: NA

CDR3nt: TGCAGTGCTAGGACCGGAGGGCCAATAGATACGCAGTATTTT
CDR3aa: CSARTGGPIDTQYF
j_gene: TRBJ2-3
d_gene: NA
len: 14
v_gene: TRBV20-1
abundance: many

CDR3nt: TGTGCCAGCTCACCCCCGGGGGGAACGAGCTACGAGCAGTACTTC
CDR3aa: CASSPPGGTSYEQYF
j_gene: TRBJ2-7
d_gene: TRBD2
len: 15
v_gene: TRBV18
abundance: many

CDR3nt: TGTGCCAGTAGTCGACTAGCGGGGGGTGGCACAGATACGCAGTATTTT
CDR3aa: CASSRLAGGGTDTQYF
j_gene: TRBJ2-3
d_gene: TRBD2
len: 16
v_gene: TRBV19
abundance: few

CDR3nt: TGTGCCAGTAGCATAGGACGTAACTCCTACAATGAGCAGTTCTTC
CDR3aa: CASSIGRNSYNEQFF
j_gene: TRBJ2-1
d_gene: NA
len: 15
v_gene: TRBV19
abundance: few

CDR3nt: TGTGCCAGCACCTCTTCTCGAACAGATACGCAGTATTTT
CDR3aa: CASTSSRTDTQYF
j_gene: TRBJ2-3
d_gene: NA
len: 13
v_gene: TRBV12-3/TRBV12-4
abundance: few

CDR3nt: TGTGCCAGCAGCCCCCGGACAGATTTCATATTTGAAGCTTTCTTT
CDR3aa: CASSPRTDFIFEAFF
j_gene: TRBJ1-1
d_gene: NA
len: 15
v_gene: TRBV7-9
abundance: many

CDR3nt: TGTGCCAGCAACCCGGGGGGAGGTGGGAATGAGCAGTTCTTC
CDR3aa: CASNPGGGGNEQFF
j_gene: TRBJ2-1
d_gene: TRBD2
len: 14
v_gene: TRBV9
abundance: few

CDR3nt: TGTGCCAGCAGCGGTGCAGGGATAGGTTACCAAGAGACCCAGTACTTC
CDR3aa: CASSGAGIGYQETQYF
j_gene: TRBJ2-5
d_gene: NA
len: 16
v_gene: TRBV14
abundance: many

CDR3nt: TGCAGTGCTAGAGATAGGACAGGGCTTGGGCAAGAGACCCAGTACTTC
CDR3aa: CSARDRTGLGQETQYF
j_gene: TRBJ2-5
d_gene: TRBD1
len: 16
v_gene: TRBV20-1
abundance: NA

CDR3nt: TGTGCCAGCAGCCAACGCAGTGGCTACACCTTC
CDR3aa: CASSQRSGYTF
j_gene: TRBJ1-2
d_gene: NA
len: 11
v_gene: TRBV3-1
abundance: few

CDR3nt: TGTGCCAGCAGTAGGGGTAGTCAGCCCCAGCATTTT
CDR3aa: CASSRGSQPQHF
j_gene: TRBJ1-5
d_gene: NA
len: 12
v_gene: TRBV7-9
abundance: many

CDR3nt: TGTGCCAGCAGTTACTCGATGAATAGCGGGGCTGCCTACGAGCAGTACTTC
CDR3aa: CASSYSMNSGAAYEQYF
j_gene: TRBJ2-7
d_gene: TRBD2
len: 17
v_gene: TRBV6-6
abundance: NA

CDR3nt: TGTGCCAGCAGCTTGGCGGGCTCACCCTCGGGCCAAGAGACCCAGTACTTC
CDR3aa: CASSLAGSPSGQETQYF
j_gene: TRBJ2-5
d_gene: NA
len: 17
v_gene: TRBV5-6
abundance: few

CDR3nt: TGTGCCAGCAGACCGGGAGCGTACGAGCAGTACTTC
CDR3aa: CASRPGAYEQYF
j_gene: TRBJ2-7
d_gene: NA
len: 12
v_gene: TRBV6-6
abundance: many

CDR3nt: TGTGCCAGCAGTTTGGACAGGGGGATTCAGCCCCAGCATTTT
CDR3aa: CASSLDRGIQPQHF
j_gene: TRBJ1-5
d_gene: TRBD1
len: 14
v_gene: TRBV27
abundance: NA

CDR3nt: TGTGCCAGCAGCTTGGGCAGTACCGAGCAGTACTTC
CDR3aa: CASSLGSTEQYF
j_gene: TRBJ2-7
d_gene: NA
len: 12
v_gene: TRBV5-6
abundance: many

CDR3nt: TGTGCCAGCAGCCAAGATTATAACAGGGGGCGCAGCATTTTGGGAAAAGTTTACTATGGCTACACCTTC
CDR3aa: CASSQDYNRGRSILGKVYYGYTF
j_gene: TRBJ1-2
d_gene: TRBD1
len: 23
v_gene: TRBV14
abundance: NA

CDR3nt: TGTGCCAGCACCCGAAGTTTGGAGGTCCCACAAGAGACCCAGTACTTC
CDR3aa: CASTRSLEVPQETQYF
j_gene: TRBJ2-5
d_gene: NA
len: 16
v_gene: TRBV2
abundance: many

CDR3nt: TGTGCCAGCAGTTTATCTAGGGGGCCGTATTACCAAGAGACCCAGTACTTC
CDR3aa: CASSLSRGPYYQETQYF
j_gene: TRBJ2-5
d_gene: TRBD1
len: 17
v_gene: TRBV27
abundance: many

CDR3nt: TGTGCCAGCAGCCAAGGGGCCACGGGGGGGTCCTTTAATCAGCCCCAGCATTTT
CDR3aa: CASSQGATGGSFNQPQHF
j_gene: TRBJ1-5
d_gene: NA
len: 18
v_gene: TRBV3-1
abundance: few

CDR3nt: TGTGCCAGCAGCGTAGATTTCAGTAGCAATCAGCCCCAGCATTTT
CDR3aa: CASSVDFSSNQPQHF
j_gene: TRBJ1-5
d_gene: NA
len: 15
v_gene: TRBV9
abundance: few

CDR3nt: TGTGCCAGCAGCGCCGGACAGGGGACGGCAGATACGCAGTATTTT
CDR3aa: CASSAGQGTADTQYF
j_gene: TRBJ2-3
d_gene: TRBD1
len: 15
v_gene: TRBV7-9
abundance: many

CDR3nt: TGTGCTAGTGGTTTTTGGGGGGTTGAGCAGTACTTC
CDR3aa: CASGFWGVEQYF
j_gene: TRBJ2-7
d_gene: NA
len: 12
v_gene: TRBV12-5
abundance: many

CDR3nt: TGTGCCAGCAGTGCCGGGTCCTGGCTGAATGAGCAGTTCTTC
CDR3aa: CASSAGSWLNEQFF
j_gene: TRBJ2-1
d_gene: NA
len: 14
v_gene: TRBV28
abundance: many

CDR3nt: TGTGCCAGCAGTTTAGGGGGCCCCCAGGGCAGCACAGATACGCAGTATTTT
CDR3aa: CASSLGGPQGSTDTQYF
j_gene: TRBJ2-3
d_gene: NA
len: 17
v_gene: TRBV27
abundance: few